These 5 T cell receptor beta chains share one sample of origin, sequenced in a study of blood T cell repertoires in COVID-19. Method: immunoSEQ multiplex PCR; TCRdb's copy keeps in-frame clones and lacks some. Of fewer than 500,000 clones listed, more than 85% are singletons. Sequencing was performed on peripheral blood. Receptors originate from a woman in her twenties or thirties with acute or convalescent COVID-19.

The chain recombines TRBV24-1 with TRBJ1-4; D may be TRBD1 (6 bases). The V gene's germline CDR1 is KGHDR and CDR2 SFDVKD. Trimming left V 5 bases short and J 0 bases short, with 9 bases between. The CDR3 runs 15 residues. The CDR3 sequence: CATSAGGATNEKLFF. The CDR3 nucleotides read TGTGCCACCAGTGCGGGGGGCGCAACTAATGAAAAACTGTTTTTT.

This clone was counted between two and nine times. The chain joins TRBV3-1 (or the pseudogene TRBV3-2) to TRBJ2-5, with 9 bases aligning to TRBD2. Looked up from germline, CDR1 is LGHDT and CDR2 is YNNKEL (reference sequence). Trimming cost V 2 bases and J 5 bases; bases outside gene matches: 9. The CDR3 length is 16 residues. As DNA, the CDR3 is TGTGCCAGCAGCCAAAGTAGCGGGGGAGGTCAGGAGACCCAGTACTTC. It specifies CASSQSSGGGQETQYF.

This clone was seen just once. V is TRBV5-1 and J is TRBJ2-5, with no clear D. Germline CDR1 is SGHRS and CDR2 is YFSETQ. Trimming pared 2 bases from V and 5 bases from J, leaving 10 bases between. The length of the CDR3 is 13 residues. CDR3 in amino acids: CASSFQLMETQYF. The CDR3 nucleotides are TGCGCCAGCAGCTTCCAGTTAATGGAGACCCAGTACTTC.

V is TRBV30 and J is TRBJ1-4, with D maybe TRBD1 (6 bases). This CDR3 is built from 14 residues. From germline, CDR1 is GTSNPN and CDR2 SVGIG (reference sequence). V was trimmed by 2 bases and J by 3 bases, leaving 10 bases between them. The CDR3 DNA reads TGTGCCTGGAGTCCCAAGGGGGCTAATGAAAAACTGTTTTTT. Its translation: CAWSPKGANEKLFF.

This chain links TRBV28 with TRBJ2-7; possible D gene TRBD1, 5 bases. Trimming shortened V by 5 bases and J by 6 bases, and 17 bases separated the two germline ends. The germline V gene has CDR1 MDHEN and CDR2 SYDVKM. This CDR3 is 14 amino acids long. In DNA, the CDR3 is TGTGCCAGCAGTCCCCCACTCAGGGTTTCCGAGCAGTACTTC. Amino acid sequence: CASSPPLRVSEQYF.